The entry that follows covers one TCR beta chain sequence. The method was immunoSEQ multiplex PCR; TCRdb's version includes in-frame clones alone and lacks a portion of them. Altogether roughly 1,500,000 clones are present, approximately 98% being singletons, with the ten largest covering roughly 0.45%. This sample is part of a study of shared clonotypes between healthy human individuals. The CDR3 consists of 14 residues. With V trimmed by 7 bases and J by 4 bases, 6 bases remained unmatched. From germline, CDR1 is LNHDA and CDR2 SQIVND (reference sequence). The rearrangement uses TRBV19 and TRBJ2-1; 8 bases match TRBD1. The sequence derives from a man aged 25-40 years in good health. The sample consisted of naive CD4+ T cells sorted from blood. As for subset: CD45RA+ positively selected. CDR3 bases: TGTGCCAGTAAAGACCGGGACAGGTACAATGAGCAGTTCTTC. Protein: CASKDRDRYNEQFF.